The clone carrying this TCR beta chain has just one count. Its cognate antigen is unknown. The data originate from a study of T cell responses to AZD1222 COVID-19 vaccine. Sequencing used immunoSEQ multiplex PCR; TCRdb keeps in-frame clones, though not all of them. The sample records 140,000 to 150,000 clones, about 89% being singletons. Study outcomes and limitations: Two AZD1222 doses significantly raised spike-specific TCR breadth and depth over controls. In the spike-specific TCR repertoire, nearly half reportedly target unmutated variant regions. Baseline seropositives among AZD1222 recipients totaled only 5 to 7.

Sequencing was performed on peripheral blood, taken 28 days after the second dose of the MenACWY control vaccine. The clonotype originates from an adult who received the MenACWY meningococcal vaccine as a control.

The CDR3 here is CASIGTPNHDTQYF. DNA for the CDR3: TGCGCCAGCATTGGGACTCCCAATCATGATACGCAGTATTTT. This chain joins TRBV10-2 and TRBJ2-3; perhaps TRBD2 as D (6 bases). V lost 7 bases and J 6 bases, leaving 17 bases between the germline ends. The CDR3 is 14 amino acids. CDR1 is WSHSY, CDR2 SAAADI, per germline.